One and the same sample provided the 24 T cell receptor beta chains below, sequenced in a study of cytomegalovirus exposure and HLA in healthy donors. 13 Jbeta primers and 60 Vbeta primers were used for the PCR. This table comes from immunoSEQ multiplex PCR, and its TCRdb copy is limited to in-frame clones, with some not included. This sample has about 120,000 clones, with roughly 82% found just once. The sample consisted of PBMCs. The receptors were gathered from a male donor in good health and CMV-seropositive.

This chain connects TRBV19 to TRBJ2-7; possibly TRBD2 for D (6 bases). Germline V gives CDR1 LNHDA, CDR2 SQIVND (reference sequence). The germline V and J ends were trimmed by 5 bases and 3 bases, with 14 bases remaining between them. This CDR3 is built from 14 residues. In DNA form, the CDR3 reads TGTGCCAGTAGTCCCGTAGCGGCGAACTACGAGCAGTACTTC. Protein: CASSPVAANYEQYF.

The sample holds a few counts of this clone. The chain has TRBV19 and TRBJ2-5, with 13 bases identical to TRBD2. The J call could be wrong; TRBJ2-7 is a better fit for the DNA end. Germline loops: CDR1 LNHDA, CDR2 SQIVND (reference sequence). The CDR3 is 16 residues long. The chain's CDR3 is CASSPRTSGSPYEQYF. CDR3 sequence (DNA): TGTGCCAGTAGTCCAAGGACTAGCGGGAGCCCCTACGAGCAGTACTTC.

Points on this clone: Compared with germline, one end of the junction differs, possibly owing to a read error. The CDR3 is CSSSLSGEQFF. CDR3 bases: TGTTCCAGCAGCTTAAGCGGGGAGCAGTTCTTC. The chain joins TRBV7-9 to TRBJ2-1; D is perhaps TRBD2 (6 bases). CDR3 size: 11 residues. Germline lookup yields CDR1 SEHNR and CDR2 FQNEAQ (reference sequence).

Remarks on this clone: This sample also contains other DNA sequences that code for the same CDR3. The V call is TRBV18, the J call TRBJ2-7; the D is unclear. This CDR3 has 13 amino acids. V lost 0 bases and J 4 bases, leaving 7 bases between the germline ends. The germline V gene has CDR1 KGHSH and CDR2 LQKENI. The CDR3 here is CASSPPSGYEQYF. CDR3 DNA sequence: TGTGCCAGCTCACCACCCTCCGGGTACGAGCAGTACTTC.

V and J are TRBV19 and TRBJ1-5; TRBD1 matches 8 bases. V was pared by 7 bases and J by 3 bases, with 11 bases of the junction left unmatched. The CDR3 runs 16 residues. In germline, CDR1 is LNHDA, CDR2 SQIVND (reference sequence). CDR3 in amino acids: CASTPRDRGLNQPQHF. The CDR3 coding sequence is TGTGCCAGTACCCCCCGCGACAGGGGACTCAATCAGCCCCAGCATTTT. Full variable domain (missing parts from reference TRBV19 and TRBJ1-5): DGGITQSPKYLFRKEGQNVTLSCEQNLNHDAMYWYRQDPGQGLRLIYYSQIVNDFQKGDIAEGYSVSREKKESFPLTVTSAQKNPTAFYLCASTPRDRGLNQPQHFGDGTRLSIL.

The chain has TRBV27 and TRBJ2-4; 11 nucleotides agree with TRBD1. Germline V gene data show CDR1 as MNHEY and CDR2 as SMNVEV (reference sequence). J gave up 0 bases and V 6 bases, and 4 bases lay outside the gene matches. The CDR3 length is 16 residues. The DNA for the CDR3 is TGTGCCAGCAGCTGGGGGACAGGGGGAGCCAAAAACATTCAGTACTTC. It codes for CASSWGTGGAKNIQYF.

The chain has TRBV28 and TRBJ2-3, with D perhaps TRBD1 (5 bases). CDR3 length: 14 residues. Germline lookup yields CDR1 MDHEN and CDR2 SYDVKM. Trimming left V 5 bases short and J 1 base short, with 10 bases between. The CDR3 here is CASSRKQGTDTQYF. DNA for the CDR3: TGTGCCAGCAGTCGAAAACAGGGCACAGATACGCAGTATTTT.

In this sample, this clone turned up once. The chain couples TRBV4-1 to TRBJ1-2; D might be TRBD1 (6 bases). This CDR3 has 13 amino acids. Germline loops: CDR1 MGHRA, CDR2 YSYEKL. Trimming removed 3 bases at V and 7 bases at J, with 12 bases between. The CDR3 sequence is CASSQTGFGGYTF. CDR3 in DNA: TGCGCCAGCAGCCAGACAGGTTTCGGTGGCTACACCTTC.

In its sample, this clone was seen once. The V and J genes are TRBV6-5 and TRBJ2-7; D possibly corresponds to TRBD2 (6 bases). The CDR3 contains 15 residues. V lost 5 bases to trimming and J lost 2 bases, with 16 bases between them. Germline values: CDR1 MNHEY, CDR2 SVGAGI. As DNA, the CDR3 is TGTGCCAGCAGTCGAGGACTATACAAGACCTACGAGCAGTACTTC. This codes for CASSRGLYKTYEQYF.

CDR3 DNA: TGTGCCAGCAGCCCTGCCGGGACTTCCTACAATGAGCAGTTCTTC. Protein sequence: CASSPAGTSYNEQFF. The V and J genes are TRBV11-3 and TRBJ2-1, with a tentative D call TRBD2 (6 bases). The V and J ends lost 5 bases and 1 base respectively, with 12 bases between them. The V gene's germline CDR1 is SGHNT and CDR2 YENEEA. The CDR3 totals 15 residues.

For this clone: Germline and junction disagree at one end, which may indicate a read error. The DNA of the CDR3 is TGTGCTAGCAGTGCACTAGGTGGGGGCAGGGATACGCAGTATTTT. This gives the protein CASSALGGGRDTQYF. This chain links TRBV7-7 with TRBJ2-3; maybe TRBD1 (6 bases). The germline CDR1 and CDR2 sequences are SSHAT and FNYEAQ (reference sequence). This CDR3 spans 15 amino acids.

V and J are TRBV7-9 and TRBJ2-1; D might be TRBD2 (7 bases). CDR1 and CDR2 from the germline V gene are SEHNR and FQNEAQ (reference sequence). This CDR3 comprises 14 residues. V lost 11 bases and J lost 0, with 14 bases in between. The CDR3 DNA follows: TGTGCCGGGCTAGCGGACAGCTCCTACAATGAGCAGTTCTTC. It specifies CAGLADSSYNEQFF.

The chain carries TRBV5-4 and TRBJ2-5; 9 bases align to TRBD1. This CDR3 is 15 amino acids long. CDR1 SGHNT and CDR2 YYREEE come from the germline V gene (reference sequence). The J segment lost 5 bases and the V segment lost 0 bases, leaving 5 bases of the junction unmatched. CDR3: CASSLEGTGYETQYF. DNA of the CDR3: TGTGCCAGCAGCTTGGAGGGGACAGGGTACGAGACCCAGTACTTC.

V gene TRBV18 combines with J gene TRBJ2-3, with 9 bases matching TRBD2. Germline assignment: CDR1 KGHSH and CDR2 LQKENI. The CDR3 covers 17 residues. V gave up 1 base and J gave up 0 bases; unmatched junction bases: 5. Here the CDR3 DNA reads TGTGCCAGCTCACCACGCTCTAGCGGGGTAAGCACAGATACGCAGTATTTT. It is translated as CASSPRSSGVSTDTQYF.

CDR3 sequence (DNA): TGTGCCAGCAGCTACCGACTAGCGGGAGGGCGTCGGTACGAGCAGTACTTC. Amino acids: CASSYRLAGGRRYEQYF. V usage is TRBV7-9 and J usage is TRBJ2-7; TRBD2 agrees at 14 bases. The ends lost 4 bases at V and 4 bases at J; junction bases unmatched: 9. The V gene's germline CDR1 is SEHNR and CDR2 FQNEAQ (reference sequence). The CDR3 contains 17 residues.

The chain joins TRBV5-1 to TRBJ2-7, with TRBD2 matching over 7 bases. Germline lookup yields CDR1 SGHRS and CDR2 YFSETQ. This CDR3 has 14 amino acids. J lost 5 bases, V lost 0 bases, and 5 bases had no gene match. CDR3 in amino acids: CASSLGRERDEQYF. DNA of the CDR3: TGCGCCAGCAGCTTGGGGCGGGAGCGGGACGAGCAGTACTTC.

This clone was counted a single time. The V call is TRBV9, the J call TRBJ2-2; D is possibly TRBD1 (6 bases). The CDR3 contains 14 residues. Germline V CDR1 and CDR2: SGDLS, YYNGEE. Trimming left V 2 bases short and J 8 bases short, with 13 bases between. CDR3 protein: CASSVRTDRGELFF. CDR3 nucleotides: TGTGCCAGCAGCGTTAGGACAGACCGTGGGGAGCTGTTTTTT.

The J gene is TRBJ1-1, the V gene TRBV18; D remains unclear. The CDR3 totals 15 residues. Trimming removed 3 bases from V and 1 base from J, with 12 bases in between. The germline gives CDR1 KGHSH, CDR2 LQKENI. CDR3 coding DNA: TGTGCCAGCTCACCGGGAGGGCGCGAGAACACTGAAGCTTTCTTT. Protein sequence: CASSPGGRENTEAFF.

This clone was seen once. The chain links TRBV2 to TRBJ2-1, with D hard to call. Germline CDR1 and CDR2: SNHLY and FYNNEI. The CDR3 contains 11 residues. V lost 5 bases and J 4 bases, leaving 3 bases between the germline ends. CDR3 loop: CASSSYNEQFF. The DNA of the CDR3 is TGTGCCAGCAGTTCGTACAATGAGCAGTTCTTC.

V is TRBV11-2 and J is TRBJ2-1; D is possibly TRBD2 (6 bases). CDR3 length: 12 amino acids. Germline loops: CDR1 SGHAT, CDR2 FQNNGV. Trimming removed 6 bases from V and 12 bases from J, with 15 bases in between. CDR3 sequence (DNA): TGTGCCAGCAGTGGCCGGACTATCCGGCAGTTCTTC. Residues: CASSGRTIRQFF.

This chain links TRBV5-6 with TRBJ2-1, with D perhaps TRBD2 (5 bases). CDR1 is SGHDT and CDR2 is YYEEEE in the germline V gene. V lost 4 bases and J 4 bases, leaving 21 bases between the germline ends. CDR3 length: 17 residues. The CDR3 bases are TGTGCCAGCAGCCTGGTGTTGGGTCTAGCAGTTTACAATGAGCAGTTCTTC. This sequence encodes CASSLVLGLAVYNEQFF.

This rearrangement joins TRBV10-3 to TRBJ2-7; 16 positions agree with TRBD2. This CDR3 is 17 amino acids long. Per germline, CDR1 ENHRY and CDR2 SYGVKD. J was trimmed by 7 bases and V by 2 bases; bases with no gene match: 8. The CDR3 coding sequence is TGTGCCATCAGTGAGCCGGGACTAGCGGGAGGGCGGGAAGAGCAGTACTTC. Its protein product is CAISEPGLAGGREEQYF.

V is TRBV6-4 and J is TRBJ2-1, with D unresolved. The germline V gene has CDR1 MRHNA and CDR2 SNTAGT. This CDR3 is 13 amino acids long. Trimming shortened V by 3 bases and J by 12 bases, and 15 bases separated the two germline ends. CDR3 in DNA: TGTGCCAGCAGTGAATCGTCCGAGACATGGCAGTTCTTC. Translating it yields CASSESSETWQFF.

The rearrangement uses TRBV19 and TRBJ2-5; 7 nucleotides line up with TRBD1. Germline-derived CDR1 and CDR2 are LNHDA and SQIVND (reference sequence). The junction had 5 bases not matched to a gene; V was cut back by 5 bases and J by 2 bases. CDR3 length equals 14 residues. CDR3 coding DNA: TGTGCCAGTAGTGAGACAGGGCTTCAAGAGACCCAGTACTTC. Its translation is CASSETGLQETQYF.